These 31 T cell receptor beta chains were all obtained from the same sample, sequenced in a study of blood T cell repertoires in COVID-19. Only in-frame clones appear in the TCRdb table, and some are missing; sequencing was by immunoSEQ multiplex PCR. The repertoire has around 99,000 clones, about 90% of them found once; the top ten carry around 1.1%. Sequencing was performed on peripheral blood. The receptor source for this set is a human donor in a cohort sampled during active COVID-19.

This sequence joins TRBV5-4 and TRBJ2-3; D gene unclear. Trimming took 2 bases from V and 2 from J, leaving 3 bases between them. CDR1 and CDR2 (germline): SGHNT, YYREEE (reference sequence). The CDR3 covers 12 residues. As DNA, the CDR3 is TGTGCCAGCAGCTTCTCCACAGATACGCAGTATTTT. It encodes CASSFSTDTQYF.

The chain joins TRBV27 to TRBJ1-5, with 9 bases lining up with TRBD1. Germline V gene data show CDR1 as MNHEY and CDR2 as SMNVEV (reference sequence). The trim removed 5 bases at V and 7 bases at J, leaving 6 bases unmatched. The CDR3 loop spans 14 amino acids. The CDR3 DNA reads TGTGCCAGCAGTGCACAGGGGGCCGGGCAGCCCCAGCATTTT. Its protein product is CASSAQGAGQPQHF.

The chain joins TRBV29-1 to TRBJ2-6, with TRBD1 as a possible D gene (6 bases). Trimming stripped 7 bases from V and 0 bases from J, with 13 bases between. The CDR3 is made up of 15 amino acids. Germline V CDR1 and CDR2: SQVTM, ANQGSEA. The CDR3 protein is CSAETGNSGANVLTF. The CDR3 bases are TGCAGCGCCGAGACAGGAAACTCTGGGGCCAACGTCCTGACTTTC.

This clone was seen once. The chain uses TRBV6-2 or TRBV6-3 and TRBJ2-5, with 9 nucleotides matching TRBD2. This CDR3 spans 15 amino acids. Germline CDR1 MNHEY, CDR2 SVGEGT. The J segment lost 1 base and the V segment lost 6 bases, leaving 6 bases of the junction unmatched. The CDR3 protein is CASSLTSGFQETQYF. For the CDR3, the DNA is TGTGCCAGCAGCCTTACTAGCGGGTTCCAAGAGACCCAGTACTTC.

The genes are TRBV27 and TRBJ2-5; TRBD2 agrees at 9 bases. CDR1 is MNHEY, CDR2 SMNVEV, per germline (reference sequence). V shed 5 bases and J 6 bases; nucleotides not matched to a gene: 10. This CDR3 has 15 residues. CDR3 region: CASSDGTSSQQTQYF. In DNA, the CDR3 is TGTGCCAGCAGTGATGGGACTAGCTCCCAGCAGACCCAGTACTTC.

The rearrangement uses TRBV18 and TRBJ2-7; D may be TRBD2 (7 bases). The CDR3 contains 15 residues. The germline gives CDR1 KGHSH, CDR2 LQKENI. The germline V and J ends were trimmed by 4 bases and 6 bases, with 19 bases remaining between them. As DNA, the CDR3 is TGTGCCAGCTCACTCTACCGGGGGGCGCAACTCGAGCAGTACTTC. This encodes CASSLYRGAQLEQYF.

The chain is built from TRBV4-1 and TRBJ2-5, with 7 bases matching TRBD2. Germline CDR1 is MGHRA and CDR2 is YSYEKL. Trimming at V came to 0 bases and at J to 5 bases, leaving 9 bases not matched to a gene. This CDR3 comprises 16 residues. This CDR3 is CASSQEKRGMLETQYF. CDR3 bases: TGCGCCAGCAGCCAAGAGAAGCGGGGAATGTTGGAGACCCAGTACTTC.

The genes are TRBV28 and TRBJ1-3, with a weak D call TRBD1 (5 bases). The CDR3 runs 15 residues. The germline V gene has CDR1 MDHEN and CDR2 SYDVKM. The ends were cut back, 5 bases at V and 2 bases at J, with 13 bases in the middle. CDR3 sequence (DNA): TGTGCCAGCAGTCCGGAACAGGACACTGGAAACACCATATATTTT. Protein: CASSPEQDTGNTIYF.

This chain joins TRBV25-1 and TRBJ2-3; 7 bases map to TRBD1. In germline, CDR1 is MGHDK, CDR2 SYGVNS. Trimming took 5 bases from V and 0 from J; bases not matched to a gene: 11. This CDR3 contains 17 residues. The CDR3 is CASSSRDSETSTDTQYF. In DNA form, the CDR3 reads TGTGCCAGCAGTAGCCGGGACAGCGAGACTAGCACAGATACGCAGTATTTT.

The J gene is TRBJ2-7, the V gene TRBV5-1; D not certain. V gave up 0 bases and J gave up 0 bases, with 19 bases separating them. CDR1 is SGHRS, CDR2 YFSETQ, per germline. The CDR3 is made up of 18 amino acids. The CDR3 nucleotides are TGCGCCAGCAGCTTGGGCCATTTGAGAACCCAAAGCTCCTACGAGCAGTACTTC. This encodes CASSLGHLRTQSSYEQYF.

J is TRBJ1-5 and V is TRBV6-5, with D hard to call. CDR1 is MNHEY and CDR2 is SVGAGI in the germline V gene. The CDR3 is made up of 13 amino acids. V lost 7 bases, J lost 3 bases, and 10 bases lay in between. The CDR3 DNA sequence: TGTGCCAGCACGGAGACTTTCAATCAGCCCCAGCATTTT. Residues: CASTETFNQPQHF.

The table lists this clone with a count of one. The chain is built from TRBV23-1 and TRBJ2-1; 10 bases map to TRBD1. TRBV23-1 is an ORF for which the function is uncertain. The CDR3 has 14 amino acids. The ends lost 4 bases at V and 10 bases at J; junction bases unmatched: 7. CDR3 loop: CASSPGQGTEEQFF. CDR3 bases: TGCGCCAGCAGTCCGGGACAGGGGACGGAGGAGCAGTTCTTC.

The chain joins TRBV18 to TRBJ1-1, with TRBD1 identical over 7 bases. V lost 5 bases and J lost 6; bases outside the gene matches: 6. Germline CDR1 KGHSH, CDR2 LQKENI. CDR3 length: 13 amino acids. The CDR3 nucleotides are TGTGCCAGCTCAACGGGACAGTTCTCTGAAGCTTTCTTT. Translating gives CASSTGQFSEAFF.

The chain links TRBV28 to TRBJ2-3; 9 positions agree with TRBD1. V was clipped by 4 bases and J by 0 bases; unmatched bases: 11. Germline values: CDR1 MDHEN, CDR2 SYDVKM. This CDR3 has 18 residues. The CDR3 sequence is CASSSGTGYRASTDTQYF. Written as DNA, the CDR3 is TGTGCCAGCAGTTCCGGGACAGGGTATAGGGCTAGCACAGATACGCAGTATTTT.

The chain recombines TRBV29-1 with TRBJ2-7, with D perhaps matching TRBD2 (6 bases). V was cut by 6 bases and J by 7 bases, with 13 bases left in between. The V gene's germline CDR1 is SQVTM and CDR2 ANQGSEA. The length of the CDR3 is 11 residues. CDR3: CSVAWGREQYF. The CDR3 DNA reads as TGCAGCGTCGCGTGGGGGAGGGAGCAGTACTTC.

The V and J genes are TRBV5-1 and TRBJ2-5, with TRBD2 matching 13 bases. V was clipped by 4 bases and J by 3 bases; unmatched bases: 9. Germline V gives CDR1 SGHRS, CDR2 YFSETQ. This CDR3 spans 17 amino acids. In DNA, the CDR3 is TGCGCCAGCAGCGCGACACTAGCGGGGGGGCTCAAAGAGACCCAGTACTTC. Its protein product is CASSATLAGGLKETQYF.

This clone was detected once. This chain joins TRBV27 and TRBJ1-6, with D maybe TRBD1 (6 bases). Germline lookup yields CDR1 MNHEY and CDR2 SMNVEV (reference sequence). CDR3 length: 13 residues. The V and J ends lost 10 bases and 10 bases respectively, with 17 bases between them. CDR3 sequence: CATSGHPKSPLHF. In DNA form, the CDR3 reads TGTGCCACGTCGGGACACCCAAAATCACCCCTCCACTTT.

The chain has TRBV7-2 and TRBJ2-7, with 7 bases fitting TRBD2. The V gene's germline CDR1 is SGHTA and CDR2 FQGNSA. V trimming: 4 bases; J trimming: 0 bases; junction bases outside the gene matches: 6. This CDR3 has 15 residues. CDR3 residues: CASSSRGGSSYEQYF. For the CDR3, the DNA is TGTGCCAGCAGCTCCCGAGGCGGGAGCTCCTACGAGCAGTACTTC.

The rearrangement joins TRBV10-3 to TRBJ2-5; 10 bases are a match to TRBD2. V trimming: 4 bases; J trimming: 7 bases; junction bases outside the gene matches: 6. This CDR3 comprises 14 residues. Germline V CDR1 and CDR2: ENHRY, SYGVKD. The CDR3 region is CAISGTSGPGTQYF. In nucleotides, the CDR3 is TGTGCCATCAGTGGGACTAGCGGCCCTGGGACCCAGTACTTC.

V usage is TRBV6-6 and J usage is TRBJ1-2; 7 bases agree with TRBD1. Germline trimming cut 2 bases from V and 4 bases from J; bases unmatched to any gene: 7. CDR1 MNHNY and CDR2 SVGAGI come from the germline V gene (reference sequence). The CDR3 consists of 15 residues. CDR3 DNA sequence: TGTGCCAGCAGTTACCCACAGGGGCGGAGCTATGGCTACACCTTC. As protein: CASSYPQGRSYGYTF.

The chain recombines TRBV9 with TRBJ2-4; perhaps TRBD1 as D (5 bases). Trimming took 0 bases from V and 5 from J, leaving 9 bases between them. The length of the CDR3 is 14 residues. Germline lookup yields CDR1 SGDLS and CDR2 YYNGEE. The CDR3 bases are TGTGCCAGCAGCGTAGCAGGGAACGAAAACATTCAGTACTTC. Translation gives CASSVAGNENIQYF.

The rearrangement links TRBV11-3 to TRBJ2-7, with a weak D call TRBD2 (6 bases). Between the trimmed V and J ends, which lost 3 bases and 1 base, there was a span of 7 bases. This CDR3 has 13 amino acids. CDR1 is SGHNT and CDR2 is YENEEA in the germline V gene. The CDR3 protein is CASSFGGSYEQYF. The CDR3 region has the DNA TGTGCCAGCAGCTTCGGGGGATCCTACGAGCAGTACTTC.

This clone was seen a few times. The same CDR3 arises from other DNA sequences in this sample as well. The chain uses TRBV6-1 and TRBJ2-2; D is uncertain. The CDR3 sequence is 14 residues long. Trimming pared 0 bases from V and 3 bases from J, leaving 5 bases between. CDR1 is MNHNS, CDR2 SASEGT, per germline. Here the CDR3 reads CASSEAGDTGELFF. The CDR3 nucleotides read TGTGCCAGCAGTGAAGCGGGCGACACCGGGGAGCTGTTTTTT.

CDR3 loop: CASSLQPHEQYF. CDR3 sequence (DNA): TGTGCCAGCAGTCTACAGCCCCACGAGCAGTACTTC. V is TRBV28 and J is TRBJ2-7; no clear D gene. This CDR3 has 12 amino acids. V dropped 5 bases and J dropped 5 bases, with 10 bases sitting between them. Germline CDR1 reads MDHEN; CDR2 reads SYDVKM.

This CDR3 is CASRRVVLAPDTQYF. In DNA form, the CDR3 reads TGTGCCAGCCGTCGGGTGGTGTTGGCTCCAGATACGCAGTATTTT. The chain recombines TRBV19 with TRBJ2-3; D is unresolved. The CDR3 runs 15 residues. Germline lookup yields CDR1 LNHDA and CDR2 SQIVND (reference sequence). Deletions cut 9 bases from V and 4 bases from J, with 20 bases between. The entire variable domain, with the rest obtained from reference TRBV19 and TRBJ2-3, is as follows: DGGITQSPKYLFRKEGQNVTLSCEQNLNHDAMYWYRQDPGQGLRLIYYSQIVNDFQKGDIAEGYSVSREKKESFPLTVTSAQKNPTAFYLCASRRVVLAPDTQYFGPGTRLTVL.

The gene calls are TRBV19 and TRBJ1-1; D is undetermined. CDR3 length: 14 amino acids. V lost 3 bases and J lost 4, with 12 bases in between. The germline CDR1 and CDR2 sequences are LNHDA and SQIVND (reference sequence). The CDR3, as DNA: TGTGCCAGTAGTATGCGATCGGAGACCACTGAAGCTTTCTTT. Its protein product is CASSMRSETTEAFF.

This chain uses TRBV19 with TRBJ2-3; a weak D match, TRBD1 (6 bases). Trimming left V 1 base short and J 6 bases short, with 11 bases between. From germline, CDR1 is LNHDA and CDR2 SQIVND (reference sequence). The CDR3 covers 14 residues. The DNA for the CDR3 is TGTGCCAGTAGTATAGTGGCAGGGGTTGATACGCAGTATTTT. Its protein is CASSIVAGVDTQYF.

The rearrangement uses TRBV6-2 or TRBV6-3 and TRBJ2-1, with 9 bases lining up with TRBD1. V was clipped by 5 bases and J by 8 bases; unmatched bases: 7. The CDR3 length is 14 residues. The germline CDR1 and CDR2 sequences are MNHEY and SVGEGT. The CDR3 region has the DNA TGTGCCAGCAGTCCGGGACAGGGAAGCGATGAGCAGTTCTTC. Translated, it gives CASSPGQGSDEQFF.

The genes are TRBV9 and TRBJ2-1, with 7 positions matching TRBD2. This CDR3 has 17 residues. CDR1 and CDR2 (germline): SGDLS, YYNGEE. With 4 bases clipped from V and 8 bases from J, the junction kept 18 bases outside the gene matches. CDR3 residues: CASSQFLADYGGDEQFF. CDR3 sequence (DNA): TGTGCCAGCAGCCAATTCCTAGCGGACTATGGAGGCGATGAGCAGTTCTTC.

This rearrangement joins TRBV15 to TRBJ2-7; 10 bases agree with TRBD1. Germline values: CDR1 LNHNV, CDR2 YYDKDF (reference sequence). V lost 0 bases, J lost 4 bases, and 3 bases stayed unmatched. This CDR3 spans 15 amino acids. This chain's CDR3 is CATSRDRDRGYEQYF. The CDR3 nucleotides are TGTGCCACCAGCAGAGATAGGGACAGGGGTTACGAGCAGTACTTC.

This chain uses TRBV5-4 with TRBJ1-1; 10 bases map to TRBD1. V lost 7 bases, J lost 5 bases, and 14 bases stayed unmatched. The CDR3 consists of 16 residues. The germline V gene has CDR1 SGHNT and CDR2 YYREEE (reference sequence). Here the CDR3 reads CASGKTPGQGITEAFF. CDR3 coding DNA: TGTGCCAGCGGGAAGACCCCGGGACAGGGGATAACTGAAGCTTTCTTT.